The 30 T cell receptor beta chains reported below all come from one sample, sequenced in a study of cytomegalovirus exposure and HLA in healthy donors. Here immunoSEQ multiplex PCR was the method, and the copy in TCRdb shows in-frame clones only, minus some. The profile shows approximately 150,000 clones, more than 75% of them singletons. Specimen: PBMCs. The receptors were sampled from a woman in her 30s in good health and CMV-seronegative.

The chain has TRBV27 and TRBJ2-1; maybe TRBD1 (6 bases). From germline, CDR1 is MNHEY and CDR2 SMNVEV (reference sequence). The CDR3 sequence is 14 residues long. Trimming took 6 bases from V and 7 from J, leaving 16 bases between them. CDR3 residues: CASRADRYGNEQFF. The CDR3 DNA reads as TGTGCCAGCAGAGCTGACAGGTACGGGAATGAGCAGTTCTTC.

The chain employs TRBV5-1 and TRBJ2-7; 9 bases match TRBD1. The CDR3 sequence is 15 residues long. After removal of 5 bases from V and 3 bases from J, the junction contained 9 bases not matched to a gene. Germline V CDR1 and CDR2: SGHRS, YFSETQ. CDR3 coding DNA: TGCGCCAGCAGACAATGGACAGGGGTTATCTACGAGCAGTACTTC. This encodes CASRQWTGVIYEQYF.

The chain has TRBV11-2 and TRBJ1-1; weak D call: TRBD1 (6 bases). Germline V CDR1 and CDR2: SGHAT, FQNNGV. CDR3 length equals 12 residues. Trimming removed 4 bases from V and 11 bases from J, with 14 bases in between. The CDR3 nucleotides are TGTGCCAGCAGCTACGGACAGATGGGGGCTTTCTTT. Translated: CASSYGQMGAFF. The complete variable domain, with remaining parts taken from reference TRBV11-2 and TRBJ1-1, reads EAGVAQSPRYKIIEKRQSVAFWCNPISGHATLYWYQQILGQGPKLLIQFQNNGVVDDSQLPKDRFSAERLKGVDSTLKIQPAKLEDSAVYLCASSYGQMGAFFGQGTRLTVV.

The CDR3 sequence is CASSFPGQNTGELFF. CDR3 DNA sequence: TGTGCCAGCAGCTTCCCGGGTCAGAACACCGGGGAGCTGTTTTTT. This sequence joins TRBV11-2 and TRBJ2-2; D is unresolved. This CDR3 is 15 amino acids long. Per the germline V gene, CDR1 is SGHAT and CDR2 is FQNNGV. Trimming cost V 3 bases and J 1 base, with 9 bases left between them. Using reference TRBV11-2 and TRBJ2-2 for the parts outside the CDR3, the full variable domain is EAGVAQSPRYKIIEKRQSVAFWCNPISGHATLYWYQQILGQGPKLLIQFQNNGVVDDSQLPKDRFSAERLKGVDSTLKIQPAKLEDSAVYLCASSFPGQNTGELFFGEGSRLTVL.

This sequence joins TRBV27 and TRBJ2-7; tentatively, D is TRBD2 (7 bases). CDR3 size: 16 residues. V was pared by 5 bases and J by 1 base, with 18 bases between. The germline V gene has CDR1 MNHEY and CDR2 SMNVEV (reference sequence). The CDR3: CASSQTLGGQSYEQYF. The CDR3 nucleotides are TGTGCCAGCAGTCAAACCCTCGGGGGGCAGTCCTACGAGCAGTACTTC.

This chain joins TRBV5-1 and TRBJ1-4; 7 bases are shared with TRBD1. The CDR3 is 14 amino acids. After removal of 4 bases from V and 8 bases from J, the junction contained 8 bases not matched to a gene. Germline V CDR1 and CDR2: SGHRS, YFSETQ. The CDR3, as DNA: TGCGCCAGCAGCCCTGACAGGGAGGACGAAAAACTGTTTTTT. This encodes CASSPDREDEKLFF.

Here the CDR3 reads CASSYGQGSYEQYF. CDR3 in DNA: TGTGCCAGCAGTTACGGCCAGGGATCCTACGAGCAGTACTTC. V is TRBV6-5 and J is TRBJ2-7; possible D gene TRBD1, 5 bases. The V end was cut by 2 bases, the J end by 1 base, with 9 bases between. The germline V gene encodes CDR1 MNHEY and CDR2 SVGAGI. The CDR3 is 14 residues long.

V usage is TRBV18 and J usage is TRBJ2-5, with TRBD1 identical over 10 bases. Per germline, CDR1 KGHSH and CDR2 LQKENI. The J segment lost 4 bases and the V segment lost 5 bases, leaving 7 bases of the junction unmatched. The CDR3 totals 15 residues. CDR3 sequence: CASSSRGQGLETQYF. The CDR3 nucleotides read TGTGCCAGCTCATCTCGGGGACAGGGGCTAGAGACCCAGTACTTC.

The J gene is TRBJ1-1, the V gene TRBV18, with D possibly being TRBD1 (5 bases). Trimming shortened V by 3 bases and J by 1 base, and 12 bases separated the two germline ends. The CDR3 contains 15 residues. Germline assignment: CDR1 KGHSH and CDR2 LQKENI. CDR3 DNA: TGTGCCAGCTCACCGTCGACAGACCCGAACACTGAAGCTTTCTTT. It encodes CASSPSTDPNTEAFF.

The rearrangement links TRBV4-1 to TRBJ2-1; 8 bases align to TRBD2. Germline V CDR1 and CDR2: MGHRA, YSYEKL. The junction had 13 bases not matched to a gene; V was cut back by 1 base and J by 5 bases. The CDR3 extends over 18 amino acids. CDR3 amino acids: CASSQAPAVAGYNNEQFF. Written as DNA, the CDR3 is TGCGCCAGCAGCCAAGCCCCGGCGGTAGCGGGGTACAACAATGAGCAGTTCTTC.

The rearrangement links TRBV4-2 to TRBJ2-1, with TRBD2 matching 9 bases. Looked up from germline, CDR1 is LGHNA and CDR2 is YNFKEQ. Unmatched junction bases numbered 5, after V lost 1 base and J lost 7 bases. The CDR3 contains 15 residues. As DNA, the CDR3 is TGTGCCAGCAGCCAAGTGGCGGGGGGGCAAAATGAGCAGTTCTTC. Translation gives CASSQVAGGQNEQFF.

This clone came up a few times. The chain links TRBV4-1 to TRBJ1-5; possible D gene TRBD1, 6 bases. The V end was cut by 2 bases, the J end by 10 bases, with 12 bases between. The CDR3 length is 13 residues. Germline CDR1 and CDR2: MGHRA and YSYEKL. CDR3 DNA: TGCGCCAGCAGCCAAATAGGGGGTCTACCCCAGCATTTT. This codes for CASSQIGGLPQHF.

V usage is TRBV19 and J usage is TRBJ1-2; D remains ambiguous. CDR1 LNHDA and CDR2 SQIVND come from the germline V gene (reference sequence). CDR3 length: 12 amino acids. The V and J ends lost 4 bases and 5 bases respectively, with 8 bases between them. The CDR3 protein is CASSKPGYGYTF. CDR3 in DNA: TGTGCCAGTAGTAAACCGGGGTATGGCTACACCTTC.

The chain employs TRBV6-1 and TRBJ2-5, with D maybe TRBD2 (6 bases). The CDR3 covers 13 residues. Germline V gene lookup returns CDR1 MNHNS and CDR2 SASEGT. V lost 6 bases, J lost 1 base, and 9 bases lay in between. In nucleotides, the CDR3 is TGTGCCAGCAGGTTAGCGGTCCAAGAGACCCAGTACTTC. Amino acid sequence: CASRLAVQETQYF.

The chain uses TRBV27 and TRBJ2-1, with a tentative D call TRBD1 (6 bases). V lost 0 bases and J 13 bases, leaving 13 bases between the germline ends. This CDR3 has 13 residues. Germline CDR1 MNHEY, CDR2 SMNVEV (reference sequence). The CDR3 nucleotides are TGTGCCAGCAGTTTATCGATGGGGGCACAACAGTTCTTC. The encoded protein is CASSLSMGAQQFF.

The genes are TRBV7-2 and TRBJ1-2, with D possibly being TRBD1 (5 bases). Germline V lookup: CDR1 SGHTA, CDR2 FQGNSA. This CDR3 is built from 13 residues. Trimming removed 2 bases at V and 8 bases at J, with 12 bases between. In DNA, the CDR3 is TGTGCCAGCAGCTTACGGGGGGTCAGGGGCTACACCTTC. It specifies CASSLRGVRGYTF.

The DNA of the CDR3 is TGTGCCAGCAGCTTAGAATCGGGGGGGGTTATCAATGAGCAGTTCTTC. Its translation is CASSLESGGVINEQFF. The rearrangement joins TRBV11-2 to TRBJ2-1, with 8 bases identical to TRBD2. This CDR3 spans 16 amino acids. From germline, CDR1 is SGHAT and CDR2 FQNNGV. V lost 0 bases, J lost 6 bases, and 7 bases stayed unmatched. The entire variable domain, with the rest obtained from reference TRBV11-2 and TRBJ2-1, is as follows: EAGVAQSPRYKIIEKRQSVAFWCNPISGHATLYWYQQILGQGPKLLIQFQNNGVVDDSQLPKDRFSAERLKGVDSTLKIQPAKLEDSAVYLCASSLESGGVINEQFFGPGTRLTVL.

V and J are TRBV2 and TRBJ1-1, with 9 nucleotides matching TRBD1. Germline V gene data show CDR1 as SNHLY and CDR2 as FYNNEI. The CDR3 contains 15 residues. J gave up 3 bases and V 6 bases, and 8 bases lay outside the gene matches. The CDR3 region has the DNA TGTGCCAGCAGATACCGGGACAGGGTACACACTGAAGCTTTCTTT. Amino acids: CASRYRDRVHTEAFF.

The J gene is TRBJ2-2, the V gene TRBV5-4; TRBD2 aligns across 10 bases. Per the germline V gene, CDR1 is SGHNT and CDR2 is YYREEE (reference sequence). The CDR3 spans 18 residues. With 8 bases clipped from V and 2 bases from J, the junction kept 15 bases outside the gene matches. CDR3 residues: CASSRGGASGGNTGELFF. Here the CDR3 DNA reads TGTGCCAGTTCCCGAGGGGGGGCTAGCGGGGGAAACACCGGGGAGCTGTTTTTT.

J is TRBJ1-1 and V is TRBV5-1; no clear D gene. Trimming took off 5 bases at V and 3 bases at J, with 11 bases between the two ends. The CDR3 extends over 13 amino acids. Germline V gene data show CDR1 as SGHRS and CDR2 as YFSETQ. The CDR3 nucleotides are TGCGCCAGCAGTCTAGGTTTGGACACTGAAGCTTTCTTT. Translating it yields CASSLGLDTEAFF.

This clone was seen just once. V is TRBV10-2 and J is TRBJ2-7; D not certain. From germline, CDR1 is WSHSY and CDR2 SAAADI. With 6 bases removed from V and 1 base from J, the gap between germline ends came to 7 bases. The CDR3 runs to 12 residues. The CDR3 sequence is CASSSKSYEQYF. CDR3 bases: TGCGCCAGCAGCAGTAAGTCCTACGAGCAGTACTTC.

In this sample, this clone turned up once. The genes are TRBV5-1 and TRBJ1-1; 7 nucleotides align to TRBD1. V shed 4 bases, J shed 5 bases, and the junction held 11 bases outside the gene matches. Germline CDR1 is SGHRS and CDR2 is YFSETQ. The CDR3 runs to 15 residues. CDR3 DNA sequence: TGCGCCAGCAGCACCGGGACAGCGAGGGGGACTGAAGCTTTCTTT. This translates into CASSTGTARGTEAFF.

The rearrangement links TRBV20-1 to TRBJ2-7; D is unclear. Germline V gene lookup returns CDR1 DFQATT and CDR2 SNEGSKA (reference sequence). This CDR3 contains 11 residues. The V end lost 3 bases, the J end lost 4 bases, and 7 bases lay between the germline ends. The CDR3 loop reads CSARSGYEQYF. CDR3 DNA: TGCAGTGCTAGGTCCGGGTACGAGCAGTACTTC.

The chain joins TRBV7-6 to TRBJ2-1; 13 positions match TRBD2. The CDR3 is made up of 16 amino acids. The germline V gene has CDR1 SGHVS and CDR2 FNYEAQ. The V and J ends lost 2 bases and 6 bases, in that order; junction bases with no gene match: 4. CDR3 coding DNA: TGTGCCAGCAGCTTATCCGGGACTAGCGGGGCCAATGAGCAGTTCTTC. Its protein is CASSLSGTSGANEQFF.

The V call is TRBV5-6, the J call TRBJ2-7; tentative D call: TRBD2 (5 bases). V gave up 0 bases and J gave up 3 bases, with 16 bases separating them. CDR1 is SGHDT, CDR2 YYEEEE, per germline. The CDR3 extends over 16 amino acids. The CDR3 reads CASSLALGVTVYEQYF. The CDR3 nucleotides are TGTGCCAGCAGCTTGGCCCTCGGGGTCACGGTCTACGAGCAGTACTTC.

This clone was recorded only once. This sequence joins TRBV5-4 and TRBJ2-1; D possibly corresponds to TRBD2 (6 bases). The CDR3 is 13 amino acids. V was clipped by 5 bases and J by 6 bases, with 12 bases between them. The germline V gene has CDR1 SGHNT and CDR2 YYREEE (reference sequence). CDR3 protein: CASSYRGSNEQFF. The DNA of the CDR3 is TGTGCCAGCAGTTACCGGGGGAGCAATGAGCAGTTCTTC.

V gene TRBV5-1 combines with J gene TRBJ1-1; TRBD1 might be the D (5 bases). Trimming pared 4 bases from V and 5 bases from J, leaving 9 bases between. The CDR3 length is 12 residues. CDR1 is SGHRS, CDR2 YFSETQ, per germline. The CDR3 DNA reads TGCGCCAGCAGCCTTGGACATACTGAAGCTTTCTTT. Its protein product is CASSLGHTEAFF.

The rearrangement uses TRBV11-2 and TRBJ2-1; 8 nucleotides agree with TRBD2. The germline V gene has CDR1 SGHAT and CDR2 FQNNGV. With V trimmed by 2 bases and J by 4 bases, 4 bases remained unmatched. The CDR3 covers 15 residues. The CDR3 loop is CASSLPGGAYNEQFF. The CDR3 DNA reads TGTGCCAGCAGCTTACCGGGGGGGGCATACAATGAGCAGTTCTTC.

The chain combines TRBV6-1 with TRBJ1-1; TRBD1 agrees at 7 bases. J lost 1 base, V lost 5 bases, and 4 bases had no gene match. CDR1 is MNHNS, CDR2 SASEGT, per germline. The CDR3 sequence is 14 residues long. In DNA, the CDR3 is TGTGCCAGCAGTCCGACAGGGAGGAACACTGAAGCTTTCTTT. Encoded protein: CASSPTGRNTEAFF.

V usage is TRBV7-6 and J usage is TRBJ1-4; a possible D gene is TRBD1 (6 bases). This CDR3 comprises 13 residues. Germline values: CDR1 SGHVS, CDR2 FNYEAQ. The V and J ends lost 2 bases and 10 bases respectively, with 11 bases between them. CDR3 in amino acids: CASSLSEGGKLFF. As DNA, the CDR3 is TGTGCCAGCAGCTTATCAGAAGGGGGAAAACTGTTTTTT.